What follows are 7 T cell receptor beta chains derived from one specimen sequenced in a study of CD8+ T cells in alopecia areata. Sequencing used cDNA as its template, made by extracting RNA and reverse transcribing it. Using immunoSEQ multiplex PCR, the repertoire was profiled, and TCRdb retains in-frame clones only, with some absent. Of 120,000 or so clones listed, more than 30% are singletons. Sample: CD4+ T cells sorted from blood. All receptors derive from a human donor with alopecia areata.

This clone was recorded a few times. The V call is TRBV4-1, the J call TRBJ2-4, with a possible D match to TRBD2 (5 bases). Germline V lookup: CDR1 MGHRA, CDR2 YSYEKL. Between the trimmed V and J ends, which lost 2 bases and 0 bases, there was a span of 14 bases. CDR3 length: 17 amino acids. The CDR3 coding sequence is TGCGCCAGCAGCCAACCTCTAGGAGGTTCAGCCAAAAACATTCAGTACTTC. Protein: CASSQPLGGSAKNIQYF.

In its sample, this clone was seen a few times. The CDR3 DNA reads as TGCAGCGTTTCCGGGGGAGGGAGAGGAGAGCAGTACTTC. It specifies CSVSGGGRGEQYF. The chain combines TRBV29-1 with TRBJ2-7; 7 bases agree with TRBD2. Germline loops: CDR1 SQVTM, CDR2 ANQGSEA. The length of the CDR3 is 13 residues. V dropped 5 bases and J dropped 7; count of bases not matched to a gene: 11.

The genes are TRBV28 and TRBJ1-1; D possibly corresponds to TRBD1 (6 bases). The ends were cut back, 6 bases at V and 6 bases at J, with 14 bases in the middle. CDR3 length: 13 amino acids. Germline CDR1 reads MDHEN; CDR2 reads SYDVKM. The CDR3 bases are TGTGCCAGCAGGACCCAGGGGAGGGCTGAAGCTTTCTTT. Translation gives CASRTQGRAEAFF.

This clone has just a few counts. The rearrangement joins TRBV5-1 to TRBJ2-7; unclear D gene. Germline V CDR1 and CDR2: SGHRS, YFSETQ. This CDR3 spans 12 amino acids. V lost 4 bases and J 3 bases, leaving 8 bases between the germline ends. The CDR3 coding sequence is TGCGCCAGCAGCCCTGGGGACTACGAGCAGTACTTC. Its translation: CASSPGDYEQYF.

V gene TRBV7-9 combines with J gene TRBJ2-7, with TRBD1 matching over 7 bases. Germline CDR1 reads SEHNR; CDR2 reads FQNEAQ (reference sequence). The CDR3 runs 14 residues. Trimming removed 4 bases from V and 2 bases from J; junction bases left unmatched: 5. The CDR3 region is CASSSTGTAYEQYF. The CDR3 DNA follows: TGTGCCAGCAGCTCAACCGGGACAGCCTACGAGCAGTACTTC.

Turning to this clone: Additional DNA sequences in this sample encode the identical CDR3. The CDR3: CAWSRGDDQPQHF. CDR3 nucleotides: TGTGCCTGGAGTAGAGGGGATGATCAGCCCCAGCATTTT. V is TRBV30 and J is TRBJ1-5; weak D call: TRBD1 (5 bases). This CDR3 has 13 residues. Germline V gives CDR1 GTSNPN, CDR2 SVGIG (reference sequence). The V end lost 2 bases, the J end lost 5 bases, and 10 bases lay between the germline ends.

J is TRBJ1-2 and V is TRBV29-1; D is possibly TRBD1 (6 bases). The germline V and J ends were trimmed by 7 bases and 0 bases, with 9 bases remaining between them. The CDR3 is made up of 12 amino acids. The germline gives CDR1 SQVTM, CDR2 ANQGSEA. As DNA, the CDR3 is TGCAGCGCCGGACAGACTAACTATGGCTACACCTTC. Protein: CSAGQTNYGYTF.